One sample yielded the 28 T cell receptor beta chains listed below, sequenced in a study of T cell responses to AZD1222 COVID-19 vaccine. Profiling relied on immunoSEQ multiplex PCR, and the TCRdb table lists in-frame clones only, not all of them. The sample includes roughly 140,000 clones, 88% seen only once; the top ten take 3% to 3.5%. This material consisted of peripheral blood, taken 28 days after the second AZD1222 dose. These receptors were collected from an adult who received the AZD1222 COVID-19 vaccine.

The sample holds a few counts of this clone. The genes are TRBV19 and TRBJ2-7; possibly TRBD1 for D (6 bases). Trimming removed 1 base at V and 6 bases at J, with 10 bases between. Germline lookup yields CDR1 LNHDA and CDR2 SQIVND (reference sequence). The CDR3 has 13 amino acids. This CDR3 reads CASSIGQVGEQYF. DNA for the CDR3: TGTGCCAGTAGTATAGGACAGGTTGGCGAGCAGTACTTC.

The CDR3 region is CASSSPTGGYGYTF. The CDR3 DNA sequence: TGTGCCAGCAGCTCACCGACAGGGGGCTATGGCTACACCTTC. J is TRBJ1-2 and V is TRBV5-6; 9 nucleotides line up with TRBD1. Losses at the gene ends were 3 bases for V and 4 bases for J; bases not matched to a gene: 4. This CDR3 has 14 residues. Per germline, CDR1 SGHDT and CDR2 YYEEEE. The full variable domain, completed using reference TRBV5-6 and TRBJ1-2, is DAGVTQSPTHLIKTRGQQVTLRCSPKSGHDTVSWYQQALGQGPQFIFQYYEEEERQRGNFPDRFSGHQFPNYSSELNVNALLLGDSALYLCASSSPTGGYGYTFGSGTRLTVV.

The table lists this clone with a count of one. J is TRBJ2-2 and V is TRBV28; D is unclear. In germline, CDR1 is MDHEN, CDR2 SYDVKM. CDR3 length equals 15 residues. V shed 8 bases and J shed 0 bases, with 13 bases lying between them. For the CDR3, the DNA is TGTGCCAGCTCCGGCCAGATTGCGAACACCGGGGAGCTGTTTTTT. It is translated as CASSGQIANTGELFF.

V gene TRBV18 combines with J gene TRBJ1-2; no clear D gene. The CDR3 covers 17 residues. Between the trimmed V and J ends, which lost 6 bases and 7 bases, there was a span of 27 bases. Looked up from germline, CDR1 is KGHSH and CDR2 is LQKENI. CDR3 in DNA: TGTGCCAGCTCGGCGTGGAGCATTAAATTCGGAGAGGTTGGCTACACCTTC. This encodes CASSAWSIKFGEVGYTF. The variable domain in full, completed from reference TRBV18 and TRBJ1-2, reads NAGVMQNPRHLVRRRGQEARLRCSPMKGHSHVYWYRQLPEEGLKFMVYLQKENIIDESGMPKERFSAEFPKEGPSILRIQQVVRGDSAAYFCASSAWSIKFGEVGYTFGSGTRLTVV.

The rearrangement uses TRBV10-3 and TRBJ2-5, with D maybe TRBD2 (6 bases). V lost 11 bases to trimming and J lost 4 bases, with 14 bases between them. The CDR3 loop spans 12 amino acids. Germline CDR1 ENHRY, CDR2 SYGVKD. The CDR3 sequence: CAGGGSGETQYF. The CDR3 DNA is TGTGCCGGTGGTGGTAGCGGAGAGACCCAGTACTTC.

Points on this clone: Other DNA sequences in this specimen translate into the identical CDR3. The chain employs TRBV19 and TRBJ1-1; 8 bases are a match to TRBD1. The CDR3 is made up of 13 amino acids. The V segment lost 6 bases and the J segment 7 bases; nucleotides outside the gene matches: 7. The germline V gene has CDR1 LNHDA and CDR2 SQIVND (reference sequence). The CDR3: CASRNRDRLEAFF. For the CDR3, the DNA is TGTGCCAGTAGGAACCGGGACAGGCTTGAAGCTTTCTTT.

CDR3 nucleotide sequence: TGTGCCAGCAGCTCCCCCCCGACCGGGAATAAGTACTTC. The encoded protein is CASSSPPTGNKYF. V is TRBV7-8 and J is TRBJ2-7; D might be TRBD2 (5 bases). Trimming stripped 4 bases from V and 11 bases from J, with 18 bases between. The CDR3 sequence is 13 residues long. Per the germline V gene, CDR1 is SGHVS and CDR2 is FQNEAQ.

The J gene is TRBJ2-5, the V gene TRBV20-1; 10 nucleotides match TRBD2. This CDR3 comprises 19 residues. Germline V gene sequence: CDR1 DFQATT, CDR2 SNEGSKA (reference sequence). V gave up 3 bases and J gave up 5 bases; unmatched junction bases: 21. The CDR3 nucleotides are TGCAGTGCTAGTATCCAGCGATATATAGCGGGGGGCCGGAGGGAGACCCAGTACTTC. Its protein product is CSASIQRYIAGGRRETQYF.

The J gene is TRBJ1-2, the V gene TRBV6-5, with TRBD1 as a possible D gene (6 bases). V lost 2 bases and J lost 3, with 10 bases in between. The CDR3 extends over 14 amino acids. Germline V CDR1 and CDR2: MNHEY, SVGAGI. The CDR3 reads CASSYGGPDYGYTF. The CDR3 nucleotides are TGTGCCAGCAGTTACGGGGGGCCGGACTATGGCTACACCTTC.

The chain has TRBV19 and TRBJ1-4; D is unresolved. The CDR3 is made up of 14 amino acids. Trimming took 0 bases from V and 10 from J, leaving 12 bases between them. Per the germline V gene, CDR1 is LNHDA and CDR2 is SQIVND (reference sequence). Here the CDR3 DNA reads TGTGCCAGTAGTATAGATCGGGGTGCCGGAAAACTGTTTTTT. Protein sequence: CASSIDRGAGKLFF.

V and J are TRBV5-4 and TRBJ1-1; no definite D call. CDR3 size: 14 residues. In germline, CDR1 is SGHNT, CDR2 YYREEE (reference sequence). V dropped 0 bases and J dropped 2 bases, with 8 bases sitting between them. The CDR3 spells CASSLGQANTEAFF. CDR3 DNA sequence: TGTGCCAGCAGCTTGGGGCAGGCAAACACTGAAGCTTTCTTT.

The chain recombines TRBV12-3 or TRBV12-4 with TRBJ2-7, with 12 nucleotides matching TRBD2. The CDR3 loop spans 13 amino acids. V shed 6 bases, J shed 9 bases, and the junction held 6 bases outside the gene matches. The CDR3 region is CASRATSGSRQYF. The CDR3 DNA reads TGTGCCAGCAGGGCGACTAGCGGGAGTAGGCAGTACTTC.

The rearrangement uses TRBV4-2 and TRBJ2-5; the D gene is possibly TRBD2 (6 bases). This CDR3 is built from 12 residues. Trimming removed 0 bases at V and 7 bases at J, with 6 bases between. Germline assignment: CDR1 LGHNA and CDR2 YNFKEQ. CDR3 region: CASSQEGGTQYF. In DNA, the CDR3 is TGTGCCAGCAGCCAAGAGGGAGGGACCCAGTACTTC.

The chain has TRBV28 and TRBJ2-7; the match to TRBD1 covers 11 bases. CDR3 size: 15 residues. The V gene end was trimmed by 6 bases and the J gene end by 2 bases; junction bases not matched to a gene: 6. From germline, CDR1 is MDHEN and CDR2 SYDVKM. CDR3 sequence reads: CASRYGTGGTYEQYF. Written as DNA, the CDR3 is TGTGCCAGCAGATACGGGACAGGGGGGACCTACGAGCAGTACTTC.

The chain joins TRBV7-9 to TRBJ1-5; D unresolved. The CDR3 totals 13 residues. Germline-derived CDR1 and CDR2 are SEHNR and FQNEAQ (reference sequence). The V end was cut by 1 base, the J end by 5 bases, with 6 bases between. DNA for the CDR3: TGTGCCAGCAGCTTAGAGGGTGATCAGCCCCAGCATTTT. The encoded protein is CASSLEGDQPQHF.

This clone has a single count. V gene TRBV7-2 combines with J gene TRBJ2-1; 9 bases line up with TRBD2. This CDR3 comprises 14 residues. Losses at the gene ends were 8 bases for V and 9 bases for J; bases not matched to a gene: 11. Germline V gene lookup returns CDR1 SGHTA and CDR2 FQGNSA. CDR3 bases: TGTGCCAGCGGGTGGGGTAGCGGGGGAAGTGAGCAGTTCTTC. Its protein product is CASGWGSGGSEQFF.

The V gene is TRBV7-2, the J gene TRBJ1-4, with no clear D. The CDR3 loop spans 14 amino acids. Germline V gene lookup returns CDR1 SGHTA and CDR2 FQGNSA. Trimming stripped 6 bases from V and 0 bases from J, with 8 bases between. Here the CDR3 DNA reads TGTGCCAGCAGTCGGAGGGCAACTAATGAAAAACTGTTTTTT. Translated: CASSRRATNEKLFF. The full variable domain, completed using reference TRBV7-2 and TRBJ1-4, is GAGVSQSPSNKVTEKGKDVELRCDPISGHTALYWYRQSLGQGLEFLIYFQGNSAPDKSGLPSDRFSAERTGGSVSTLTIQRTQQEDSAVYLCASSRRATNEKLFFGSGTQLSVL.

This chain connects TRBV28 to TRBJ2-1; the D is unclear. The CDR3 extends over 12 amino acids. V lost 5 bases to trimming and J lost 8 bases, with 10 bases between them. From germline, CDR1 is MDHEN and CDR2 SYDVKM. The CDR3 here is CASSPNKYEQFF. The CDR3 nucleotides read TGTGCCAGCAGTCCCAATAAATATGAGCAGTTCTTC.

The genes are TRBV11-2 and TRBJ1-2, with a tentative D call TRBD1 (6 bases). The CDR3 contains 14 residues. Deletions cut 6 bases from V and 4 bases from J, with 15 bases between. The germline gives CDR1 SGHAT, CDR2 FQNNGV. The CDR3 protein is CASSTRGGVYGYTF. For the CDR3, the DNA is TGTGCCAGCAGTACCAGGGGAGGGGTCTATGGCTACACCTTC. Complete variable domain (other parts from reference TRBV11-2 and TRBJ1-2): EAGVAQSPRYKIIEKRQSVAFWCNPISGHATLYWYQQILGQGPKLLIQFQNNGVVDDSQLPKDRFSAERLKGVDSTLKIQPAKLEDSAVYLCASSTRGGVYGYTFGSGTRLTVV.

The gene calls are TRBV6-5 and TRBJ2-2; D is ambiguous. This CDR3 is 14 amino acids long. Germline loops: CDR1 MNHEY, CDR2 SVGAGI. Trimming pared 5 bases from V and 1 base from J, leaving 8 bases between. CDR3 protein: CASSTLWNTGELFF. DNA for the CDR3: TGTGCCAGCAGTACCCTATGGAACACCGGGGAGCTGTTTTTT.

This chain uses TRBV9 with TRBJ1-1; D is perhaps TRBD1 (5 bases). CDR1 is SGDLS, CDR2 YYNGEE, per germline. V was cut by 4 bases and J by 1 base, with 20 bases left in between. This CDR3 region has 17 residues. CDR3 amino acids: CASSPSTSTDSNTEAFF. The CDR3, as DNA: TGTGCCAGCAGCCCCAGCACATCGACAGATTCGAACACTGAAGCTTTCTTT.

Turning to this clone: Other DNA sequences within the sample encode an identical CDR3. The chain has TRBV5-4 and TRBJ1-2; possibly TRBD1 for D (5 bases). The V end lost 0 bases, the J end lost 0 bases, and 6 bases lay between the germline ends. This CDR3 has 14 amino acids. Germline CDR1 reads SGHNT; CDR2 reads YYREEE (reference sequence). CDR3 region: CASSLGGANYGYTF. Written as DNA, the CDR3 is TGTGCCAGCAGCTTGGGGGGGGCTAACTATGGCTACACCTTC.

This clone came up once. V and J are TRBV5-1 and TRBJ2-5, with 8 bases aligning to TRBD2. V lost 4 bases, J lost 1 base, and 6 bases stayed unmatched. This CDR3 contains 15 residues. The germline gives CDR1 SGHRS, CDR2 YFSETQ. This CDR3 reads CASSRGAGGQETQYF. CDR3 in DNA: TGCGCCAGCAGCCGGGGGGCGGGAGGCCAAGAGACCCAGTACTTC.

This rearrangement joins TRBV5-1 to TRBJ1-3; 10 positions match TRBD1. V was clipped by 4 bases and J by 4 bases; unmatched bases: 8. Germline V gene lookup returns CDR1 SGHRS and CDR2 YFSETQ. The CDR3 has 16 amino acids. In nucleotides, the CDR3 is TGCGCCAGCAGCCCGTCAAGACAGGGGGCCGGAAACACCATATATTTT. It encodes CASSPSRQGAGNTIYF.

In this sample, this clone turned up a few times. This chain links TRBV5-1 with TRBJ2-2; 7 positions match TRBD1. Trimming took 3 bases from V and 3 from J; bases not matched to a gene: 5. CDR3 length equals 15 residues. Germline values: CDR1 SGHRS, CDR2 YFSETQ. Here the CDR3 reads CASSSNQGDTGELFF. CDR3 bases: TGCGCCAGCAGCTCAAACCAGGGGGACACCGGGGAGCTGTTTTTT.

V gene TRBV6-5 combines with J gene TRBJ2-2; no clear D. CDR1 and CDR2 (germline): MNHEY, SVGAGI. The CDR3 is 14 residues long. The V end lost 6 bases, the J end lost 2 bases, and 10 bases lay between the germline ends. CDR3 DNA sequence: TGTGCCAGCAGAGGCACAGAAAACACCGGGGAGCTGTTTTTT. It codes for CASRGTENTGELFF.

The chain has TRBV3-1 (or the pseudogene TRBV3-2) and TRBJ2-2, with D possibly TRBD1 on 6 matching bases. Germline V gene lookup returns CDR1 LGHDT and CDR2 YNNKEL (reference sequence). The CDR3 is 14 residues long. The ends were cut back, 3 bases at V and 4 bases at J, with 9 bases in the middle. CDR3 residues: CASSQGQFTGELFF. For the CDR3, the DNA is TGTGCCAGCAGCCAGGGACAATTCACCGGGGAGCTGTTTTTT.

This clone was seen once. The chain is built from TRBV19 and TRBJ1-4, with TRBD1 matching over 9 bases. Germline CDR1 reads LNHDA; CDR2 reads SQIVND (reference sequence). The CDR3 is 16 amino acids. Trimming removed 6 bases from V and 8 bases from J; junction bases left unmatched: 13. The CDR3 bases are TGTGCCAGTAGGACGGGACAGGGACCGGGCTACGAAAAACTGTTTTTT. It encodes CASRTGQGPGYEKLFF.